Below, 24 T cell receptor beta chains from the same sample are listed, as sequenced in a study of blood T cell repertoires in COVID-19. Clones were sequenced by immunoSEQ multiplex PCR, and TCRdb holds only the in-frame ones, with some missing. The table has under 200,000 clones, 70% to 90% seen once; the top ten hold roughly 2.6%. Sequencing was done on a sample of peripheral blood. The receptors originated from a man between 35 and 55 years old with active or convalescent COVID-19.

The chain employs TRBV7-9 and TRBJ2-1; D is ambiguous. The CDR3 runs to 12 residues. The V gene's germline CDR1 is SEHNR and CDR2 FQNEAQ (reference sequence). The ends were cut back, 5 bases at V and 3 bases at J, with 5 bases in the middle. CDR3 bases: TGTGCCAGCAGCCCCAGCTACAATGAGCAGTTCTTC. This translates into CASSPSYNEQFF.

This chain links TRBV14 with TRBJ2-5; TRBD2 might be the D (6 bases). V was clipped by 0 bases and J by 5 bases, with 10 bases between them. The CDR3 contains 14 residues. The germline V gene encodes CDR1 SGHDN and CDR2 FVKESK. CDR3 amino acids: CASSQDGGLETQYF. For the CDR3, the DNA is TGTGCCAGCAGCCAAGACGGGGGTTTGGAGACCCAGTACTTC.

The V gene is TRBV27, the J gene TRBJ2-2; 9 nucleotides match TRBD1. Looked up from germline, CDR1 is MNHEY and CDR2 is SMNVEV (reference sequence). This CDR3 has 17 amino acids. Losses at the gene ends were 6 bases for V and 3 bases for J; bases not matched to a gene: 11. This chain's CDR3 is CASSLGTGSIYTGELFF. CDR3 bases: TGTGCCAGCAGCTTAGGGACAGGGAGCATCTACACCGGGGAGCTGTTTTTT.

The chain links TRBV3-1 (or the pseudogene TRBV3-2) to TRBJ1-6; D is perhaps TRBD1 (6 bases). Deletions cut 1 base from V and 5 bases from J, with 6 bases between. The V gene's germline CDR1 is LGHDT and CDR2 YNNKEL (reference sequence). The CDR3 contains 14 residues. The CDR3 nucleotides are TGTGCCAGCAGCCAAGGGACAGATAATTCACCCCTCCACTTT. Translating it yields CASSQGTDNSPLHF.

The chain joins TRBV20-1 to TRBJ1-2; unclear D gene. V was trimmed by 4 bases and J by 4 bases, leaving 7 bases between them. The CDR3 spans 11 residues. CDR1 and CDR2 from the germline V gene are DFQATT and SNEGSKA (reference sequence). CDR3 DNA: TGCAGTGCTAAATTGGCCTATGGCTACACCTTC. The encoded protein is CSAKLAYGYTF.

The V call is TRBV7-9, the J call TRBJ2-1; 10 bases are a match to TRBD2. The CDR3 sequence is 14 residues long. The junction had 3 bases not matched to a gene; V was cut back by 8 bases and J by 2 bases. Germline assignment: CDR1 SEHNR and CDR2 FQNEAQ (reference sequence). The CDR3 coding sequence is TGTGCCAGCCAGGGACTAGCGACCTACAATGAGCAGTTCTTC. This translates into CASQGLATYNEQFF.

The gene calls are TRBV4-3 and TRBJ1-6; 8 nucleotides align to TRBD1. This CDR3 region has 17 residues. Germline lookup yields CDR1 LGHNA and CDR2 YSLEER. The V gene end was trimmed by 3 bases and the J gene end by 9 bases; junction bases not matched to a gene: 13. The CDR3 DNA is TGCGCCAGCAGCCAGGACAGGGACGTCGGTGCGGTTTCACCCCTCCACTTT. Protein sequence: CASSQDRDVGAVSPLHF.

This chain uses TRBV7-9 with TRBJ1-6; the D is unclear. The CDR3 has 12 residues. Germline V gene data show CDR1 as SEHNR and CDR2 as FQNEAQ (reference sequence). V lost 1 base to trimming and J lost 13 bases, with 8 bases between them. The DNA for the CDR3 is TGTGCCAGCAGCTTAGTGGGCCACCCCCTCCACTTT. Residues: CASSLVGHPLHF.

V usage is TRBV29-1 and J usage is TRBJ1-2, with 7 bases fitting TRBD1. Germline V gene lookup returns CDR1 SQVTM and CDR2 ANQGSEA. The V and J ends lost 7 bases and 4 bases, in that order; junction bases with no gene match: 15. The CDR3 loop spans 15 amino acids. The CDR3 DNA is TGCAGCGCCAGACCATACAGGGGTTCGGGCTATGGCTACACCTTC. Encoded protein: CSARPYRGSGYGYTF. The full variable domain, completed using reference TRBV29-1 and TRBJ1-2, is SAVISQKPSRDICQRGTSLTIQCQVDSQVTMMFWYRQQPGQSLTLIATANQGSEATYESGFVIDKFPISRPNLTFSTLTVSNMSPEDSSIYLCSARPYRGSGYGYTFGSGTRLTVV.

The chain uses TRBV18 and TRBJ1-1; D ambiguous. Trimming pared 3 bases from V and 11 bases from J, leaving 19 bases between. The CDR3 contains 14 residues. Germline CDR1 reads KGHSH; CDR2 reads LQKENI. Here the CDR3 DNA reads TGTGCCAGCTCACCTGCCGGTTCCCAGACACCGGCTTTCTTT. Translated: CASSPAGSQTPAFF.

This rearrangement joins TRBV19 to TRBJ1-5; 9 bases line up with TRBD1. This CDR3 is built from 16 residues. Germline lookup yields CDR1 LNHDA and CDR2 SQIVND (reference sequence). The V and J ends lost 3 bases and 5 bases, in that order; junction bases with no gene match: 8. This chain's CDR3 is CASSMPLGTGHQPQHF. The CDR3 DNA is TGTGCCAGTAGTATGCCTCTCGGGACAGGGCATCAGCCCCAGCATTTT.

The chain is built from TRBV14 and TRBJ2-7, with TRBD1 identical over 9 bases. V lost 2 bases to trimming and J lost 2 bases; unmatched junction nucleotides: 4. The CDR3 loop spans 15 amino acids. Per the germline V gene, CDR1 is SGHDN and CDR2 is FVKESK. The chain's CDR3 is CASSQRGQGAYEQYF. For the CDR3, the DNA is TGTGCCAGCAGCCAAAGGGGACAGGGAGCCTACGAGCAGTACTTC.

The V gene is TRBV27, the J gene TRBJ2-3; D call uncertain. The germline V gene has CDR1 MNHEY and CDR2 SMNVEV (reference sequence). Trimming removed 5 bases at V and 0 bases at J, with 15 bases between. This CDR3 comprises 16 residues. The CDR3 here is CASSTRWSPSTDTQYF. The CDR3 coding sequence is TGTGCCAGCAGTACCCGGTGGTCTCCTAGCACAGATACGCAGTATTTT.

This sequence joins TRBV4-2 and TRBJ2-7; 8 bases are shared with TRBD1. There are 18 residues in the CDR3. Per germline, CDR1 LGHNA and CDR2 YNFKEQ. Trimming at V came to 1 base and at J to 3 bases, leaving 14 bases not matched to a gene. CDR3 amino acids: CASSQVSGSAGGFYEQYF. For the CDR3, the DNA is TGTGCCAGCAGCCAAGTTTCCGGGTCGGCAGGGGGCTTCTACGAGCAGTACTTC.

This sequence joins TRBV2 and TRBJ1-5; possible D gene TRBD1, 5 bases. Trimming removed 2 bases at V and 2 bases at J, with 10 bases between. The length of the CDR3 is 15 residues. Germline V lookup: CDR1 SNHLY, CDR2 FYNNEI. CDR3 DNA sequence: TGTGCCAGCAGTGAAACCACCAGGGGCAATCAGCCCCAGCATTTT. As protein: CASSETTRGNQPQHF.

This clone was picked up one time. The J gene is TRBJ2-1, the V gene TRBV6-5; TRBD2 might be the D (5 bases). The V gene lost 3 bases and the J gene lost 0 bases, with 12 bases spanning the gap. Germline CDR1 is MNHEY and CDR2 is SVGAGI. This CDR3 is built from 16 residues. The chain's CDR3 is CASSYGGPSSYNEQFF. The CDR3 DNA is TGTGCCAGCAGTTATGGCGGGCCAAGCTCCTACAATGAGCAGTTCTTC.

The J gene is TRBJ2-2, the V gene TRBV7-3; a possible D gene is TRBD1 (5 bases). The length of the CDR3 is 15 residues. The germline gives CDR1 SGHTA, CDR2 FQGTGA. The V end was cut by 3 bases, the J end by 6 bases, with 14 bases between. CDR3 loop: CASSFARGGSGELFF. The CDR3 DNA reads TGTGCCAGCAGCTTTGCAAGGGGTGGGTCCGGGGAGCTGTTTTTT.

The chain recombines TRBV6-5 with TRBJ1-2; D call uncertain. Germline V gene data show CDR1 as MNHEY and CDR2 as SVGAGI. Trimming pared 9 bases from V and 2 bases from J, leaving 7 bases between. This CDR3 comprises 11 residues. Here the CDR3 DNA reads TGTGCCAGTGGAGTGAACTATGGCTACACCTTC. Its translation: CASGVNYGYTF.

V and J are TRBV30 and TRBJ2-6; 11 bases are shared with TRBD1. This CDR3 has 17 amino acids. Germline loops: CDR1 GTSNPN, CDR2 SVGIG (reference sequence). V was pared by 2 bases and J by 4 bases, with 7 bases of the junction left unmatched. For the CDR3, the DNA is TGTGCCTGGAGTCCCGGACAGGGGGCGTGGGGGGCCAACGTCCTGACTTTC. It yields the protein CAWSPGQGAWGANVLTF.

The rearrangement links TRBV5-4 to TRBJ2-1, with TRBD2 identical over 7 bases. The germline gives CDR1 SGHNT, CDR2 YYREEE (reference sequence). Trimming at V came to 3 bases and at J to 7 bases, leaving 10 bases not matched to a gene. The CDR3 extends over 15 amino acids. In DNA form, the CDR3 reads TGTGCCAGCAGCTCGGGGGGTGGCGGGGAGAATGAGCAGTTCTTC. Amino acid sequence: CASSSGGGGENEQFF.

Here the CDR3 DNA reads TGTGCCAGCAGTTACCGGGTGATTAGCGGGGGCACCGGGGAGCTGTTTTTT. This gives the protein CASSYRVISGGTGELFF. The V call is TRBV6-2 or TRBV6-3, the J call TRBJ2-2; 9 bases fit TRBD2. V was pared by 2 bases and J by 4 bases, with 8 bases of the junction left unmatched. In germline, CDR1 is MNHEY, CDR2 SVGEGT. The CDR3 is 17 amino acids.

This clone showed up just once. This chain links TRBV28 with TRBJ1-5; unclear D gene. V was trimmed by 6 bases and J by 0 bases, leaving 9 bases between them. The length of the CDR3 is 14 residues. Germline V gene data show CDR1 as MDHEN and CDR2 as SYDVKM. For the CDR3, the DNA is TGTGCCAGCAGGAGGGTGAATAGCAATCAGCCCCAGCATTTT. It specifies CASRRVNSNQPQHF.

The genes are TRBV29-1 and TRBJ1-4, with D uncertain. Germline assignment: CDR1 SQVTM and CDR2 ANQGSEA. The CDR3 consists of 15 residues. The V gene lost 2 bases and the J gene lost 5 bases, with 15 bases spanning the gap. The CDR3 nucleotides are TGCAGCGTTGAAAAAGGAGGGTACCCCAATGAAAAACTGTTTTTT. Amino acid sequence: CSVEKGGYPNEKLFF.

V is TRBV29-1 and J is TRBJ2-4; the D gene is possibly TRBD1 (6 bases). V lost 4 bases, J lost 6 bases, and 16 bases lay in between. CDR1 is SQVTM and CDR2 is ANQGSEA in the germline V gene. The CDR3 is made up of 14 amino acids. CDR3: CSVATQGSRNIQYF. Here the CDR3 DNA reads TGCAGCGTTGCGACACAGGGTTCGAGAAACATTCAGTACTTC.